The 23 T cell receptor beta chains below were found in one sample sequenced in a study of patients and donors after allogeneic stem cell transplantation. Via MiXCR, TCRdb re-called the RT-PCR reads, giving one row per CDR3 protein. This sample carries 160,000 or so distinct CDR3 sequences, approximately 22% of them seen once, and the ten largest clones take roughly a quarter. Sample: blood, either unsorted or a sorted T cell fraction (not recorded which). The receptors originated from a human donor who was either an allogeneic HSCT recipient or a stem cell or donor lymphocyte infusion donor (not recorded which). It is not recorded whose cells these are; they may come from a transplant donor.

The chain links TRBV4-3 to TRBJ2-3; no firm D call. The germline V gene encodes CDR1 LGHNA and CDR2 YSLEER. The CDR3 covers 13 residues. The V end lost 6 bases, the J end lost 2 bases, and 9 bases lay between the germline ends. The CDR3 loop reads CASSPTITDTQYF. The CDR3 nucleotides read TGCGCCAGCAGTCCGACCATCACAGATACGCAGTATTTT.

The V call is TRBV20-1, the J call TRBJ2-1, with unresolved D. From germline, CDR1 is DFQATT and CDR2 SNEGSKA (reference sequence). With 3 bases removed from V and 6 bases from J, the gap between germline ends came to 12 bases. The CDR3 consists of 13 residues. The CDR3 DNA is TGCAGTGCTAGTAAAAGGATCAGCAATGAGCAGTTCTTC. This translates into CSASKRISNEQFF.

This chain links TRBV12-3 or TRBV12-4 with TRBJ1-2; no clear D. The CDR3 is 13 residues long. V dropped 3 bases and J dropped 4 bases, with 9 bases sitting between them. The CDR3 sequence is CASSFSTSYGYTF. The DNA for the CDR3 is TGTGCCAGCAGTTTTTCGACTAGCTATGGCTACACCTTC.

The sample holds a few counts of this clonotype. J is TRBJ2-1 and V is TRBV4-1, with TRBD2 as a possible D gene (6 bases). V was shortened by 0 bases and J by 6 bases, with 12 bases between the two germline ends. Looked up from germline, CDR1 is MGHRA and CDR2 is YSYEKL. This CDR3 comprises 15 residues. The CDR3 loop is CASSQDWLATNEQFF. CDR3 coding DNA: TGCGCCAGCAGCCAAGATTGGCTAGCGACCAATGAGCAGTTCTTC.

This clonotype was recorded many times. The genes are TRBV2 and TRBJ1-5; D unresolved. The CDR3 is 14 residues long. The ends were cut back, 7 bases at V and 3 bases at J, with 13 bases in the middle. Germline V gene lookup returns CDR1 SNHLY and CDR2 FYNNEI. The CDR3 region has the DNA TGTGCCAGCACCCCCGGTGACGACAATCAGCCCCAGCATTTT. Protein sequence: CASTPGDDNQPQHF.

J is TRBJ1-1 and V is TRBV10-3; a possible D gene is TRBD1 (6 bases). CDR3 size: 14 residues. Germline V gene sequence: CDR1 ENHRY, CDR2 SYGVKD. The V and J ends lost 3 bases and 4 bases respectively, with 12 bases between them. This CDR3 is CAISDPQGSTEAFF. CDR3 nucleotides: TGTGCCATCAGTGACCCACAGGGTAGCACTGAAGCTTTCTTT.

This chain uses TRBV12-3 or TRBV12-4 with TRBJ2-2; unclear D gene. The length of the CDR3 is 12 residues. The V and J ends lost 5 bases and 7 bases respectively, with 8 bases between them. The CDR3 loop is CASSLGVGELFF. In DNA form, the CDR3 reads TGTGCCAGCAGTCTCGGCGTCGGGGAGCTGTTTTTT.

The J gene is TRBJ2-3, the V gene TRBV4-2; 11 bases fit TRBD2. Germline V gives CDR1 LGHNA, CDR2 YNFKEQ. Trimming removed 0 bases from V and 7 bases from J; junction bases left unmatched: 6. The CDR3 runs 16 residues. CDR3 protein: CASSQDGTSGHHTQYF. Here the CDR3 DNA reads TGTGCCAGCAGCCAAGATGGGACTAGCGGCCACCATACGCAGTATTTT.

The V gene is TRBV7-6, the J gene TRBJ2-3, with 9 bases identical to TRBD2. V lost 1 base to trimming and J lost 1 base; unmatched junction nucleotides: 0. CDR1 SGHVS and CDR2 FNYEAQ come from the germline V gene. This CDR3 contains 15 residues. CDR3 region: CASSLEREGTDTQYF. The CDR3 nucleotides are TGTGCCAGCAGCTTAGAGCGGGAGGGCACAGATACGCAGTATTTT.

This chain joins TRBV29-1 and TRBJ2-7; 8 positions match TRBD2. V lost 4 bases to trimming and J lost 2 bases; unmatched junction nucleotides: 4. CDR1 is SQVTM, CDR2 ANQGSEA, per germline. CDR3 size: 13 residues. CDR3 nucleotide sequence: TGCAGCGTTGCCCGCGGGGGGACCTACGAGCAGTACTTC. This gives the protein CSVARGGTYEQYF.

The V call is TRBV12-3 or TRBV12-4, the J call TRBJ2-3; D tentatively reads TRBD1 or TRBD2 (6 bases each). With 3 bases removed from V and 3 bases from J, the gap between germline ends came to 13 bases. CDR3 size: 15 residues. Here the CDR3 reads CASSLWGAGTDTQYF. In DNA, the CDR3 is TGTGCCAGCAGTTTGTGGGGGGCGGGTACAGATACGCAGTATTTT.

This clonotype has a handful of counts. CDR3 residues: CASSQSPSPLAKNIQYF. As DNA, the CDR3 is TGCGCCAGCAGCCAATCCCCCTCCCCCTTAGCCAAAAACATTCAGTACTTC. The chain employs TRBV4-3 and TRBJ2-4; D unclear. Per the germline V gene, CDR1 is LGHNA and CDR2 is YSLEER. V was cut by 2 bases and J by 0 bases, with 14 bases left in between. CDR3 length equals 17 residues.

This chain joins TRBV7-9 and TRBJ2-3; perhaps TRBD1 as D (5 bases). The germline V and J ends were trimmed by 2 bases and 5 bases, with 11 bases remaining between them. Germline assignment: CDR1 SEHNR and CDR2 FQNEAQ (reference sequence). This CDR3 has 14 amino acids. CDR3 nucleotides: TGTGCCAGCAGCTTATCAGGGCCGGGAGATACGCAGTATTTT. This sequence encodes CASSLSGPGDTQYF.

The gene calls are TRBV12-3 or TRBV12-4 and TRBJ1-2, with 7 positions matching TRBD1. This CDR3 has 14 amino acids. J gave up 2 bases and V 3 bases, and 3 bases lay outside the gene matches. CDR3 coding DNA: TGTGCCAGCAGTTTCGTACAGGGGAACTATGGCTACACCTTC. This encodes CASSFVQGNYGYTF.

This clonotype has a handful of counts. The CDR3 sequence is CASSGLLGTSDTGELFF. The CDR3 DNA follows: TGTGCCAGCAGCGGTCTCTTAGGAACTAGCGACACCGGGGAGCTGTTTTTT. V and J are TRBV3-1 and TRBJ2-2; TRBD2 agrees at 7 bases. Trimming at V came to 5 bases and at J to 3 bases, leaving 12 bases not matched to a gene. The CDR3 length is 17 residues. Germline V lookup: CDR1 LGHDT, CDR2 YNNKEL (reference sequence).

Only a few counts were recorded for this clonotype. This chain uses TRBV20-1 with TRBJ2-1, with a tentative D call TRBD2 (6 bases). Germline loops: CDR1 DFQATT, CDR2 SNEGSKA (reference sequence). V shed 3 bases and J shed 8 bases, with 11 bases lying between them. CDR3 length: 12 residues. Written as DNA, the CDR3 is TGCAGTGCTAGGTCTTCGGGGGATGAGCAGTTCTTC. Residues: CSARSSGDEQFF.

V and J are TRBV7-9 and TRBJ2-7, with a tentative D call TRBD1 (6 bases). The CDR3 runs 17 residues. Trimming stripped 4 bases from V and 0 bases from J, with 19 bases between. The V gene's germline CDR1 is SEHNR and CDR2 FQNEAQ (reference sequence). The CDR3 is CASSSTNGTPNSYEQYF. DNA of the CDR3: TGTGCCAGCAGCTCAACGAACGGGACACCCAACTCCTACGAGCAGTACTTC.

This clonotype was observed many times. The chain combines TRBV12-3 or TRBV12-4 with TRBJ1-5; TRBD1 is a possible D gene (5 bases). The V end lost 3 bases, the J end lost 11 bases, and 20 bases lay between the germline ends. This CDR3 has 15 amino acids. The CDR3 DNA is TGTGCCAGCAGTTTTGGTGCGAAGGGGCTCATGGCCCAGCATTTT. This translates into CASSFGAKGLMAQHF.

The rearrangement links TRBV29-1 to TRBJ2-5, with D possibly matching TRBD1 (5 bases). The germline V gene has CDR1 SQVTM and CDR2 ANQGSEA. This CDR3 is built from 12 residues. CDR3 residues: CRAFAGQETQYF. The CDR3 coding sequence is TGCAGAGCCTTTGCAGGGCAAGAGACCCAGTACTTC.

This clonotype was observed a few times. The V and J genes are TRBV6-5 and TRBJ1-4, with a possible D match to TRBD1 (6 bases). V was trimmed by 6 bases and J by 6 bases, leaving 14 bases between them. CDR1 is MNHEY, CDR2 SVGAGI, per germline. This CDR3 comprises 14 residues. The CDR3 bases are TGTGCCAGCAGACCAAGGGGGGGTGATGAAAAACTGTTTTTT. Residues: CASRPRGGDEKLFF.

A few counts support this clonotype. The CDR3 here is CAWSVQSRRGGTDTQYF. In DNA, the CDR3 is TGTGCCTGGAGTGTACAAAGTCGGCGGGGCGGCACAGATACGCAGTATTTT. The gene calls are TRBV30 and TRBJ2-3; D might be TRBD2 (6 bases). This CDR3 spans 17 amino acids. V was clipped by 0 bases and J by 1 base, with 17 bases between them. In germline, CDR1 is GTSNPN, CDR2 SVGIG (reference sequence).

This clonotype came up a few times. The chain carries TRBV5-1 and TRBJ1-1; the match to TRBD1 covers 12 bases. The ends lost 3 bases at V and 1 base at J; junction bases unmatched: 4. The CDR3 extends over 16 amino acids. The germline CDR1 and CDR2 sequences are SGHRS and YFSETQ. In DNA, the CDR3 is TGCGCCAGCAGCTGGGACAGGGGGCTAAGGAACACTGAAGCTTTCTTT. Its protein is CASSWDRGLRNTEAFF.

This clonotype was observed a few times. The genes are TRBV3-1 and TRBJ2-1; D remains ambiguous. Germline CDR1 is LGHDT and CDR2 is YNNKEL (reference sequence). There are 15 residues in the CDR3. V lost 0 bases and J 3 bases, leaving 9 bases between the germline ends. Written as DNA, the CDR3 is TGTGCCAGCAGCCAAGATCTTGGGCGCTACAATGAGCAGTTCTTC. Its translation is CASSQDLGRYNEQFF.